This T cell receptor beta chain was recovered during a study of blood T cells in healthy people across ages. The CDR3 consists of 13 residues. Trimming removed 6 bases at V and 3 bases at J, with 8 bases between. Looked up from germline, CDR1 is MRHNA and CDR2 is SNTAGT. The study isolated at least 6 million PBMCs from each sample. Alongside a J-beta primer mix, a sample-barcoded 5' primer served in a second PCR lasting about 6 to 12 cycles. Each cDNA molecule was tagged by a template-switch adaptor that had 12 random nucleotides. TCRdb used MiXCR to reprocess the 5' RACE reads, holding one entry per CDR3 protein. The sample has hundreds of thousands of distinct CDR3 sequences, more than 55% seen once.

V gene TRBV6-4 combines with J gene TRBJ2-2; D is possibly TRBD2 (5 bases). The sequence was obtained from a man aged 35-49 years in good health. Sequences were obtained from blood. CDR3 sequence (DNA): TGTGCCAGCAGAGCGGCGTACACCGGGGAGCTGTTTTTT. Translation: CASRAAYTGELFF.